This entry lists 29 T cell receptor beta chains sequenced from one sample in a study of OX40 agonist ivuxolimab in advanced cancers. Profiling relied on immunoSEQ multiplex PCR, and the TCRdb table lists in-frame clones only, not all of them. The sample shows some 62,000 clones, just under 85% of them seen only once. The sequences come from CD4+ or CD8+ T cells sorted from blood, collected in a trial of the OX40 agonist ivuxolimab. These receptors were obtained from an adult with an advanced solid tumor such as melanoma, head and neck, liver or kidney cancer.

The chain carries TRBV7-2 and TRBJ1-2, with 10 bases lining up with TRBD1. The CDR3 contains 18 residues. Germline V CDR1 and CDR2: SGHTA, FQGNSA. The V gene end was trimmed by 0 bases and the J gene end by 2 bases; junction bases not matched to a gene: 9. CDR3 nucleotides: TGTGCCAGCAGCTTAGCATTGGGACAGGGGCGACAGAACTATGGCTACACCTTC. Protein: CASSLALGQGRQNYGYTF.

This clone was observed once. The rearrangement uses TRBV4-2 and TRBJ2-6, with unresolved D. The CDR3 is made up of 12 amino acids. Germline CDR1 is LGHNA and CDR2 is YNFKEQ. V lost 6 bases and J lost 2, with 2 bases in between. CDR3 amino acids: CASRTGANVLTF. As DNA, the CDR3 is TGTGCCAGCAGAACTGGGGCCAACGTCCTGACTTTC.

The chain carries TRBV7-6 and TRBJ1-1; perhaps TRBD1 as D (6 bases). Germline V gene lookup returns CDR1 SGHVS and CDR2 FNYEAQ. Trimming took 0 bases from V and 0 from J, leaving 8 bases between them. The CDR3 sequence is 15 residues long. The CDR3 region is CASSLAGGMNTEAFF. DNA for the CDR3: TGTGCCAGCAGCTTAGCGGGGGGCATGAACACTGAAGCTTTCTTT.

The rearrangement links TRBV9 to TRBJ2-7; TRBD1 matches 7 bases. The trim removed 4 bases at V and 3 bases at J, leaving 10 bases unmatched. CDR1 and CDR2 (germline): SGDLS, YYNGEE. This CDR3 is built from 15 residues. In DNA form, the CDR3 reads TGTGCCAGCAGCCCCGGGACAGCGCCACTCTACGAGCAGTACTTC. Its protein is CASSPGTAPLYEQYF.

The V call is TRBV5-8, the J call TRBJ2-3; no clear D gene. Trimming shortened V by 7 bases and J by 4 bases, and 19 bases separated the two germline ends. The CDR3 sequence is 15 residues long. The germline V gene encodes CDR1 SGHTS and CDR2 YDEGEE. The CDR3 reads CASPFGPLGPDTQYF. The DNA of the CDR3 is TGTGCCAGCCCTTTTGGGCCCTTAGGGCCAGATACGCAGTATTTT.

This clone is a singleton in its sample. The chain employs TRBV7-9 and TRBJ1-5; D might be TRBD1 (5 bases). Trimming took off 3 bases at V and 0 bases at J, with 9 bases between the two ends. The CDR3 is made up of 15 amino acids. Germline loops: CDR1 SEHNR, CDR2 FQNEAQ (reference sequence). The CDR3 spells CASSLGGNSNQPQHF. For the CDR3, the DNA is TGTGCCAGCAGCTTGGGGGGTAATAGCAATCAGCCCCAGCATTTT.

This chain uses TRBV10-1 with TRBJ2-1, with 15 bases that match TRBD2. Unmatched junction bases numbered 9, after V lost 8 bases and J lost 1 base. This CDR3 is built from 18 residues. Germline lookup yields CDR1 WNHNN and CDR2 SYGVQD (reference sequence). The CDR3 DNA is TGCGCCAGCGAGGGCAAAGGACTAGCGGGAGGGTCCTACAATGAGCAGTTCTTC. It is translated as CASEGKGLAGGSYNEQFF.

This clone was found a few times. This chain's CDR3 is CASSGDGDQPQHF. In nucleotides, the CDR3 is TGTGCCAGCAGTGGGGACGGGGATCAGCCCCAGCATTTT. The gene calls are TRBV2 and TRBJ1-5; D may be TRBD1 (5 bases). Germline loops: CDR1 SNHLY, CDR2 FYNNEI. The V and J ends lost 4 bases and 5 bases respectively, with 9 bases between them. The CDR3 runs 13 residues.

The chain uses TRBV7-2 and TRBJ2-1, with D perhaps matching TRBD1 (6 bases). The CDR3 length is 13 residues. The germline V and J ends were trimmed by 5 bases and 12 bases, with 17 bases remaining between them. The germline V gene encodes CDR1 SGHTA and CDR2 FQGNSA. CDR3 coding DNA: TGTGCCAGCAGCCCCTTCGGGACATTAACGCAGTTCTTC. Amino acids: CASSPFGTLTQFF.

The gene calls are TRBV18 and TRBJ2-1; TRBD2 matches at 10 bases. The length of the CDR3 is 15 residues. J was trimmed by 5 bases and V by 4 bases; bases with no gene match: 5. CDR1 KGHSH and CDR2 LQKENI come from the germline V gene. The CDR3 bases are TGTGCCAGCTCACTAACTAGCGGGGCCAACAATGAGCAGTTCTTC. Its protein is CASSLTSGANNEQFF. The complete variable domain, with remaining parts taken from reference TRBV18 and TRBJ2-1, reads NAGVMQNPRHLVRRRGQEARLRCSPMKGHSHVYWYRQLPEEGLKFMVYLQKENIIDESGMPKERFSAEFPKEGPSILRIQQVVRGDSAAYFCASSLTSGANNEQFFGPGTRLTVL.

This clone was seen more than once but under ten times. The V and J genes are TRBV21-1 and TRBJ2-2; the D call of TRBD1 is as the table states it, not checked on the DNA. TRBV21-1 is listed as a pseudogene. The CDR3 consists of 18 residues. CDR3 sequence reads: CASSKWCGQGDVTGELFF. CDR3 sequence (DNA): TGTGCCAGCAGCAAATGGTGTGGACAGGGGGATGTCACCGGGGAGCTGTTTTTT.

V usage is TRBV28 and J usage is TRBJ2-6; D may be TRBD1 (5 bases). V dropped 8 bases and J dropped 0 bases, with 17 bases sitting between them. Germline CDR1 reads MDHEN; CDR2 reads SYDVKM. The CDR3 runs 17 residues. The DNA of the CDR3 is TGTGCCAGCGGAGACAGTCGTTCAAGCTCTGGGGCCAACGTCCTGACTTTC. This translates into CASGDSRSSSGANVLTF.

The gene calls are TRBV9 and TRBJ2-3; D might be TRBD1 (6 bases). This CDR3 is built from 16 residues. Looked up from germline, CDR1 is SGDLS and CDR2 is YYNGEE. V shed 3 bases and J shed 5 bases, with 19 bases lying between them. The CDR3, as DNA: TGTGCCAGCAGCGCACAGGGATTCGGGGCCCTAGATACGCAGTATTTT. This gives the protein CASSAQGFGALDTQYF.

The V gene is TRBV7-2, the J gene TRBJ2-2; the match to TRBD2 covers 7 bases. Trimming cost V 3 bases and J 0 bases; bases outside gene matches: 4. The length of the CDR3 is 16 residues. From germline, CDR1 is SGHTA and CDR2 FQGNSA. CDR3 bases: TGTGCCAGCAGCTTGCTGGGGGGGGCGAACACCGGGGAGCTGTTTTTT. Its protein product is CASSLLGGANTGELFF.

The V gene is TRBV18, the J gene TRBJ1-3, with D tentatively TRBD1 (5 bases). The CDR3 runs 16 residues. V was trimmed by 0 bases and J by 4 bases, leaving 13 bases between them. Germline CDR1 and CDR2: KGHSH and LQKENI. The CDR3, as DNA: TGTGCCAGCTCACCACCGGGGTCAGGGCAAGGAAACACCATATATTTT. Residues: CASSPPGSGQGNTIYF.

The chain combines TRBV6-6 with TRBJ2-5, with 9 positions matching TRBD1. The DNA end lines up better with TRBJ2-7; the J call may be wrong. CDR3 length equals 15 residues. CDR1 and CDR2 from the germline V gene are MNHNY and SVGAGI (reference sequence). CDR3: CASSKGTGQGLEQYF. The CDR3 DNA is TGTGCCAGCAGCAAAGGGACAGGGCAAGGGCTCGAGCAGTACTTC.

This CDR3 reads CATSRGTAESPLHF. The DNA for the CDR3 is TGTGCCACCAGCCGGGGGACAGCGGAGTCACCCCTCCACTTT. The chain combines TRBV15 with TRBJ1-6; 7 positions match TRBD1. V shed 5 bases and J 10 bases; nucleotides not matched to a gene: 8. This CDR3 comprises 14 residues. CDR1 is LNHNV and CDR2 is YYDKDF in the germline V gene (reference sequence).

The CDR3 sequence: CASSQVPEATMNTEAFF. In nucleotides, the CDR3 is TGCGCCAGCAGCCAAGTGCCAGAAGCAACTATGAACACTGAAGCTTTCTTT. This sequence joins TRBV4-3 and TRBJ1-1; no reliable D call. V dropped 1 base and J dropped 0 bases, with 15 bases sitting between them. CDR1 and CDR2 (germline): LGHNA, YSLEER. This CDR3 contains 17 residues.

With regard to this clone: The CDR3 carries no conserved terminal phenylalanine or tryptophan, so it likely arises from a read error. The V call is TRBV6-6, the J call TRBJ1-2; TRBD1 aligns across 7 bases. The CDR3 covers 13 residues. Germline V gene data show CDR1 as MNHNY and CDR2 as SVGAGI (reference sequence). V was clipped by 6 bases and J by 6 bases; unmatched bases: 7. The CDR3 protein is CASRTDRVHGYTL. The CDR3 DNA follows: TGTGCCAGCAGAACCGACAGGGTGCATGGCTACACCCTC.

This clone was detected once. The chain joins TRBV13 to TRBJ1-6; D possibly corresponds to TRBD1 (6 bases). Per germline, CDR1 PRHDT and CDR2 FYEKMQ (reference sequence). Trimming stripped 3 bases from V and 8 bases from J, with 17 bases between. There are 16 residues in the CDR3. The CDR3 coding sequence is TGTGCCAGCAGCTTGTTGGGGGGCAAGGAGTATTCACCCCTCCACTTT. Encoded protein: CASSLLGGKEYSPLHF. Full variable domain (missing parts from reference TRBV13 and TRBJ1-6): AAGVIQSPRHLIKEKRETATLKCYPIPRHDTVYWYQQGPGQDPQFLISFYEKMQSDKGSIPDRFSAQQFSDYHSELNMSSLELGDSALYFCASSLLGGKEYSPLHFGNGTRLTVT.

The rearrangement links TRBV9 to TRBJ1-2, with 8 bases that match TRBD1. V lost 4 bases, J lost 6 bases, and 11 bases stayed unmatched. The CDR3 is made up of 15 amino acids. Germline V gene lookup returns CDR1 SGDLS and CDR2 YYNGEE. The CDR3 loop reads CASSSGQAPGDGYTF. CDR3 nucleotides: TGTGCCAGCAGCTCGGGACAGGCCCCAGGGGATGGCTACACCTTC.

This chain links TRBV2 with TRBJ1-2, with 9 bases matching TRBD1. V dropped 6 bases and J dropped 6; count of bases not matched to a gene: 8. Germline V CDR1 and CDR2: SNHLY, FYNNEI. The length of the CDR3 is 14 residues. The CDR3 coding sequence is TGTGCCAGCAGGGGGGACAGGGTAGAGGATGGCTACACCTTC. As protein: CASRGDRVEDGYTF. Full variable domain (missing parts from reference TRBV2 and TRBJ1-2): EPEVTQTPSHQVTQMGQEVILRCVPISNHLYFYWYRQILGQKVEFLVSFYNNEISEKSEIFDDQFSVERPDGSNFTLKIRSTKLEDSAMYFCASRGDRVEDGYTFGSGTRLTVV.

The chain recombines TRBV27 with TRBJ2-5; D might be TRBD1 (6 bases). There are 17 residues in the CDR3. From germline, CDR1 is MNHEY and CDR2 SMNVEV (reference sequence). The V end was cut by 4 bases, the J end by 0 bases, with 18 bases between. This CDR3 is CASSSLPGQSYQETQYF. In DNA form, the CDR3 reads TGTGCCAGCAGTTCTCTACCGGGACAATCGTACCAAGAGACCCAGTACTTC.

The V gene is TRBV28, the J gene TRBJ1-1, with 7 bases matching TRBD1. Germline V lookup: CDR1 MDHEN, CDR2 SYDVKM. Losses at the gene ends were 5 bases for V and 5 bases for J; bases not matched to a gene: 8. The CDR3 has 14 residues. The CDR3 reads CASSLPQGRTEAFF. The DNA for the CDR3 is TGTGCCAGCAGTCTCCCACAGGGGAGGACTGAAGCTTTCTTT. Complete variable domain (other parts from reference TRBV28 and TRBJ1-1): DVKVTQSSRYLVKRTGEKVFLECVQDMDHENMFWYRQDPGLGLRLIYFSYDVKMKEKGDIPEGYSVSREKKERFSLILESASTNQTSMYLCASSLPQGRTEAFFGQGTRLTVV.

In this sample, this clone turned up once. The rearrangement uses TRBV14 and TRBJ1-1; D remains ambiguous. CDR3 length: 16 residues. V dropped 4 bases and J dropped 1 base, with 16 bases sitting between them. Germline assignment: CDR1 SGHDN and CDR2 FVKESK. CDR3 DNA: TGTGCCAGCAGCCGACCTTTGGCGGTTGGGAACACTGAAGCTTTCTTT. Residues: CASSRPLAVGNTEAFF.

This clone was detected only a few times. V usage is TRBV7-8 and J usage is TRBJ2-7; 8 bases align to TRBD1. V was pared by 4 bases and J by 0 bases, with 11 bases of the junction left unmatched. CDR3 length equals 17 residues. Per the germline V gene, CDR1 is SGHVS and CDR2 is FQNEAQ. CDR3 nucleotide sequence: TGTGCCAGCAGCTCATTCTTCGGACAGGGAAGCTCCTACGAGCAGTACTTC. As protein: CASSSFFGQGSSYEQYF.

The chain has TRBV7-9 and TRBJ2-7; D is unclear. Germline CDR1 reads SEHNR; CDR2 reads FQNEAQ (reference sequence). The ends were cut back, 6 bases at V and 3 bases at J, with 12 bases in the middle. This CDR3 is 13 amino acids long. The CDR3 here is CASSGNWGYEQYF. CDR3 bases: TGTGCCAGCAGTGGGAATTGGGGCTACGAGCAGTACTTC.

This clone was recorded only once. The chain carries TRBV28 and TRBJ2-5, with 11 bases matching TRBD1. Germline-derived CDR1 and CDR2 are MDHEN and SYDVKM. The CDR3 is made up of 14 amino acids. The junction had 4 bases not matched to a gene; V was cut back by 6 bases and J by 4 bases. The CDR3 DNA reads TGTGCCAGCAGCAGGACAGGGGGCCGAGAGACCCAGTACTTC. This encodes CASSRTGGRETQYF.

The V gene is TRBV4-3, the J gene TRBJ1-6, with D tentatively TRBD1 (5 bases). CDR1 is LGHNA and CDR2 is YSLEER in the germline V gene. V was pared by 1 base and J by 8 bases, with 15 bases between. This CDR3 contains 16 residues. The CDR3 protein is CASSQASGPRDSPLHF. The CDR3 DNA sequence: TGCGCCAGCAGCCAAGCGTCGGGACCGAGGGATTCACCCCTCCACTTT.